Below, 30 T cell receptor beta chains from the same sample are listed, as sequenced in a study of T cell repertoires in cytomegalovirus infection. Each CDR3 protein is one row after TCRdb ran MiXCR on the reads. This table has more than 250,000 distinct CDR3 sequences, roughly 15% appearing once. The sample was PBMCs. The receptors were sampled from a human donor in good health (CMV status not recorded). Some clones in this sample may be carry-over from other donors' samples.

This clonotype was recorded at least ten times. The chain links TRBV7-2 to TRBJ2-3; D is undetermined. Germline lookup yields CDR1 SGHTA and CDR2 FQGNSA. With 4 bases removed from V and 6 bases from J, the gap between germline ends came to 11 bases. This CDR3 contains 13 residues. Here the CDR3 reads CASSSRRRDTQYF. DNA of the CDR3: TGTGCCAGCAGCTCAAGGCGTCGGGATACGCAGTATTTT.

This clonotype occurred a few times. CDR3 residues: CASSPQGKGRVYEQYF. CDR3 nucleotide sequence: TGCGCCAGCAGTCCTCAGGGAAAGGGTCGGGTCTACGAGCAGTACTTC. The J gene is TRBJ2-7, the V gene TRBV23-1, with D possibly being TRBD1 (5 bases). TRBV23-1 is given ORF status, its function remaining uncertain. CDR3 length equals 16 residues. The V and J ends lost 4 bases and 3 bases respectively, with 19 bases between them.

This clonotype was counted many times. The J gene is TRBJ2-1, the V gene TRBV28; D is perhaps TRBD2 (5 bases). The CDR3 length is 16 residues. The ends were cut back, 4 bases at V and 5 bases at J, with 18 bases in the middle. The V gene's germline CDR1 is MDHEN and CDR2 SYDVKM. The DNA for the CDR3 is TGTGCCAGCAGTTACCCCCTCGGCGGAGCGGACAATGAGCAGTTCTTC. This translates into CASSYPLGGADNEQFF.

This clonotype was picked up a small number of times. This chain joins TRBV7-6 and TRBJ2-7; D gene unclear. Trimming took off 1 base at V and 0 bases at J, with 7 bases between the two ends. Germline V CDR1 and CDR2: SGHVS, FNYEAQ. The CDR3 loop spans 14 amino acids. Here the CDR3 DNA reads TGTGCCAGCAGCTTAGGGGTGGTCTCCTACGAGCAGTACTTC. Translating it yields CASSLGVVSYEQYF.

The CDR3 sequence is CASLTSGEAKNIQYF. The CDR3 DNA sequence: TGTGCCAGCCTTACTAGCGGGGAAGCCAAAAACATTCAGTACTTC. The genes are TRBV14 and TRBJ2-4, with TRBD2 identical over 10 bases. Germline values: CDR1 SGHDN, CDR2 FVKESK. The CDR3 loop spans 15 amino acids. Trimming removed 8 bases from V and 0 bases from J; junction bases left unmatched: 4.

The rearrangement uses TRBV29-1 and TRBJ2-1, with 9 nucleotides matching TRBD2. Trimming removed 4 bases from V and 4 bases from J; junction bases left unmatched: 2. The V gene's germline CDR1 is SQVTM and CDR2 ANQGSEA. The CDR3 length is 13 residues. CDR3 sequence: CSVAAGGYNEQFF. The CDR3 DNA reads as TGCAGCGTTGCTGCGGGAGGGTACAATGAGCAGTTCTTC.

V usage is TRBV10-3 and J usage is TRBJ2-7; TRBD1 agrees at 7 bases. CDR1 and CDR2 (germline): ENHRY, SYGVKD. V was clipped by 9 bases and J by 4 bases; unmatched bases: 9. The CDR3 extends over 13 amino acids. The CDR3 sequence is CAMQDRPPYEQYF. DNA of the CDR3: TGTGCCATGCAGGACAGGCCCCCATACGAGCAGTACTTC.

This chain links TRBV5-4 with TRBJ2-3; 9 nucleotides match TRBD1. The ends lost 3 bases at V and 2 bases at J; junction bases unmatched: 1. Looked up from germline, CDR1 is SGHNT and CDR2 is YYREEE (reference sequence). The CDR3 has 14 residues. The CDR3 DNA reads as TGTGCCAGCAGCTGGGACAGGGACACAGATACGCAGTATTTT. As protein: CASSWDRDTDTQYF.

The chain recombines TRBV7-8 with TRBJ2-7; TRBD2 is a possible D gene (6 bases). Germline V gene sequence: CDR1 SGHVS, CDR2 FQNEAQ. Deletions cut 3 bases from V and 2 bases from J, with 11 bases between. The CDR3 runs to 14 residues. CDR3 amino acids: CASSFAGKTYEQYF. CDR3 DNA: TGTGCCAGCAGCTTTGCGGGAAAGACCTACGAGCAGTACTTC. Based on the CDR3 plus reference TRBV7-8 and TRBJ2-7, the full variable domain is GAGVSQSPRYKVAKRGQDVALRCDPISGHVSLFWYQQALGQGPEFLTYFQNEAQLDKSGLPSDRFFAERPEGSVSTLKIQRTQQEDSAVYLCASSFAGKTYEQYFGPGTRLTVT.

This clonotype has ten or more counts. The chain joins TRBV7-3 to TRBJ2-7; TRBD1 matches 8 bases. J lost 3 bases, V lost 5 bases, and 6 bases had no gene match. The CDR3 spans 14 residues. Per germline, CDR1 SGHTA and CDR2 FQGTGA. For the CDR3, the DNA is TGTGCCAGCAGCCCGTCAGGGGGCGACTACGAGCAGTACTTC. Translated, it gives CASSPSGGDYEQYF.

This clonotype was counted only a few times. V usage is TRBV20-1 and J usage is TRBJ2-7, with a tentative D call TRBD2 (6 bases). Trimming took off 3 bases at V and 6 bases at J, with 18 bases between the two ends. Germline lookup yields CDR1 DFQATT and CDR2 SNEGSKA (reference sequence). This CDR3 is 14 amino acids long. The CDR3 DNA is TGCAGTGCTAGGGATTTCGCGGGAAGGGGCGAGCAGTACTTC. Amino acids: CSARDFAGRGEQYF.

The genes are TRBV10-3 and TRBJ2-3; D is unresolved. V lost 0 bases and J 2 bases, leaving 12 bases between the germline ends. CDR3 length: 16 amino acids. Looked up from germline, CDR1 is ENHRY and CDR2 is SYGVKD. CDR3 protein: CAISESELQLTDTQYF. In DNA, the CDR3 is TGTGCCATCAGTGAGTCGGAACTTCAACTCACAGATACGCAGTATTTT.

This clonotype was detected ten times or more. The V and J genes are TRBV7-2 and TRBJ1-5; D is unclear. This CDR3 has 11 amino acids. Trimming removed 7 bases at V and 9 bases at J, with 10 bases between. The germline V gene has CDR1 SGHTA and CDR2 FQGNSA. In DNA, the CDR3 is TGTGCCAGCACCACCCTTGGGCCCCAGCATTTT. It encodes CASTTLGPQHF. The variable domain in full, completed from reference TRBV7-2 and TRBJ1-5, reads GAGVSQSPSNKVTEKGKDVELRCDPISGHTALYWYRQSLGQGLEFLIYFQGNSAPDKSGLPSDRFSAERTGGSVSTLTIQRTQQEDSAVYLCASTTLGPQHFGDGTRLSIL.

The gene calls are TRBV20-1 and TRBJ2-1; a possible D gene is TRBD2 (6 bases). V was shortened by 5 bases and J by 0 bases, with 11 bases between the two germline ends. Germline V gene sequence: CDR1 DFQATT, CDR2 SNEGSKA (reference sequence). This CDR3 comprises 14 residues. CDR3 DNA sequence: TGCAGTGCTCCCGGGGGTAGCTCCTACAATGAGCAGTTCTTC. Translating gives CSAPGGSSYNEQFF.

This clonotype showed up just a few times. V usage is TRBV6-8 and J usage is TRBJ2-1, with 8 bases fitting TRBD2. This CDR3 comprises 14 residues. Germline CDR1 and CDR2: MNHGY and SAAAGT. After removal of 5 bases from V and 7 bases from J, the junction contained 7 bases not matched to a gene. The CDR3 loop is CASSVVGGGNEQFF. In DNA form, the CDR3 reads TGTGCCAGCAGTGTTGTCGGGGGGGGGAATGAGCAGTTCTTC.

The V gene is TRBV24-1, the J gene TRBJ1-2, with D uncertain. Trimming removed 5 bases from V and 7 bases from J, with 10 bases in between. The CDR3 covers 12 residues. Germline CDR1 and CDR2: KGHDR and SFDVKD. The CDR3 sequence: CATSVPSGGYTF. The DNA for the CDR3 is TGTGCCACCAGTGTGCCGTCAGGTGGCTACACCTTC.

This clonotype has just a few counts. This chain uses TRBV20-1 with TRBJ1-2; D is undetermined. The CDR3 totals 13 residues. The V gene's germline CDR1 is DFQATT and CDR2 SNEGSKA (reference sequence). V lost 6 bases, J lost 7 bases, and 18 bases lay in between. Written as DNA, the CDR3 is TGCAGTGCCACCGGTGGGTCGCTTGTTGGCTACACCTTC. Amino acids: CSATGGSLVGYTF.

V usage is TRBV7-8 and J usage is TRBJ1-5, with D possibly TRBD1 on 5 matching bases. Trimming stripped 7 bases from V and 6 bases from J, with 13 bases between. Per germline, CDR1 SGHVS and CDR2 FQNEAQ. CDR3 length: 13 residues. CDR3 DNA: TGTGCCAGCACAGATCCGGGGGGTCAGCCCCAGCATTTT. Amino acids: CASTDPGGQPQHF.

The CDR3 coding sequence is TGCAGTGCTAGAGATAATCCTGGAAACACCATATATTTT. It codes for CSARDNPGNTIYF. This rearrangement joins TRBV20-1 to TRBJ1-3, with D hard to call. This CDR3 is built from 13 residues. Deletions cut 0 bases from V and 2 bases from J, with 5 bases between. Germline CDR1 reads DFQATT; CDR2 reads SNEGSKA (reference sequence).

This clonotype was counted many times. The rearrangement links TRBV7-2 to TRBJ1-1, with D perhaps TRBD1 (5 bases). CDR1 SGHTA and CDR2 FQGNSA come from the germline V gene. The CDR3 length is 16 residues. The V and J ends lost 1 base and 3 bases respectively, with 15 bases between them. DNA of the CDR3: TGTGCCAGCAGCTTAGTGGTGTGGGGGGATGACACTGAAGCTTTCTTT. Protein product: CASSLVVWGDDTEAFF.

This clonotype was seen repeatedly, ten times or more. The chain uses TRBV7-2 and TRBJ2-4; D possibly uses TRBD1 or TRBD2 (5 bases each). Germline assignment: CDR1 SGHTA and CDR2 FQGNSA. The CDR3 consists of 14 residues. Trimming removed 1 base at V and 5 bases at J, with 9 bases between. The CDR3 nucleotides read TGTGCCAGCAGCTTAGGTTTGGGGGAAAACATTCAGTACTTC. Protein product: CASSLGLGENIQYF.

This clonotype was seen more than once but under ten times. The chain recombines TRBV20-1 with TRBJ1-4; the D is unclear. Trimming cost V 6 bases and J 4 bases, with 12 bases left between them. This CDR3 region has 13 residues. Germline V gene data show CDR1 as DFQATT and CDR2 as SNEGSKA (reference sequence). The CDR3 protein is CSAPGNLNEKLFF. CDR3 DNA sequence: TGCAGTGCCCCGGGGAACCTTAATGAAAAACTGTTTTTT.

This clonotype was picked up a small number of times. The chain couples TRBV3-1 to TRBJ1-6; 9 positions agree with TRBD1. The J segment lost 7 bases and the V segment lost 6 bases, leaving 7 bases of the junction unmatched. This CDR3 is built from 15 residues. The germline gives CDR1 LGHDT, CDR2 YNNKEL (reference sequence). In nucleotides, the CDR3 is TGTGCCAGCAGAGCCCGGGACAGGGAGAATTCACCCCTCCACTTT. Protein product: CASRARDRENSPLHF.

This clonotype was detected many times. V is TRBV7-2 and J is TRBJ2-7; 8 bases line up with TRBD2. The CDR3 consists of 15 residues. Germline V gene data show CDR1 as SGHTA and CDR2 as FQGNSA. The V gene end was trimmed by 0 bases and the J gene end by 6 bases; junction bases not matched to a gene: 7. CDR3 region: CASSLAGGGFFEQYF. The CDR3 DNA reads TGTGCCAGCAGCTTAGCTGGCGGGGGGTTTTTCGAGCAGTACTTC.

This clonotype appeared many times. The V and J genes are TRBV7-2 and TRBJ2-3, with 7 bases that match TRBD1. Germline values: CDR1 SGHTA, CDR2 FQGNSA. The CDR3 is 16 residues long. J was trimmed by 3 bases and V by 1 base; bases with no gene match: 7. CDR3 residues: CASSLGPGGITDTQYF. The CDR3 DNA sequence: TGTGCCAGCAGCTTAGGCCCAGGGGGTATAACAGATACGCAGTATTTT.

In this sample, this clonotype turned up once. Here the CDR3 omits its conserved ending phenylalanine or tryptophan, so a read error is the likely source. The chain has TRBV20-1 and TRBJ2-1; TRBD2 aligns across 11 bases. With V trimmed by 3 bases and J by 7 bases, 11 bases remained unmatched. Germline loops: CDR1 DFQATT, CDR2 SNEGSKA (reference sequence). The CDR3 sequence is 16 residues long. The CDR3 sequence is CSASPLLAGVANEQFS. CDR3 coding DNA: TGCAGTGCTAGCCCCCTACTAGCGGGAGTTGCTAATGAGCAGTTCTCC.

This clonotype was observed a handful of times. J is TRBJ1-1 and V is TRBV29-1, with D uncertain. The CDR3 is 12 residues long. Germline assignment: CDR1 SQVTM and CDR2 ANQGSEA. Trimming removed 6 bases from V and 1 base from J, with 9 bases in between. CDR3 DNA: TGCAGCGTGGCTCAGAGGAACACTGAAGCTTTCTTT. This translates into CSVAQRNTEAFF.

The chain links TRBV7-6 to TRBJ2-7; D might be TRBD2 (5 bases). Deletions cut 5 bases from V and 0 bases from J, with 14 bases between. From germline, CDR1 is SGHVS and CDR2 FNYEAQ. The CDR3 has 15 amino acids. The CDR3, as DNA: TGTGCCAGCAGCGCAAACCGGGATCCCTCCTACGAGCAGTACTTC. Translation gives CASSANRDPSYEQYF.

This clonotype was found a few times. The chain links TRBV6-5 to TRBJ2-7, with 7 bases aligning to TRBD1. The ends lost 7 bases at V and 7 bases at J; junction bases unmatched: 10. CDR1 is MNHEY and CDR2 is SVGAGI in the germline V gene. The CDR3 is 13 amino acids. CDR3 nucleotide sequence: TGTGCCAGCAACCGTCAGGGGGTTCGGGAGCAGTACTTC. It translates to CASNRQGVREQYF.

This clonotype was seen ten or more times. The chain uses TRBV11-2 and TRBJ2-1; D gene unclear. The V end lost 1 base, the J end lost 2 bases, and 9 bases lay between the germline ends. The length of the CDR3 is 15 residues. The germline CDR1 and CDR2 sequences are SGHAT and FQNNGV. Written as DNA, the CDR3 is TGTGCCAGCAGCTTAGTGGAGTACACCTACAATGAGCAGTTCTTC. Protein sequence: CASSLVEYTYNEQFF.